Below, one T cell receptor beta chain is given with its context. This sample's time point: baseline pretreatment blood. The treatment is: 15 Gy SBRT to primary tumor, nephrectomy 4 weeks later. TCRdb's copy holds only in-frame clones and misses some; the assay was immunoSEQ multiplex PCR. The table has approximately 120,000 clones, approximately 78% seen once. The sample originates from a study of radiation and T cells in renal cell carcinoma. This sequence originates from a woman aged 55-75 years with renal cell carcinoma. This material consisted of blood, taken from a patient whose treatment included radiotherapy and nephrectomy.

CDR3 bases: TGCGCCAGCAGCTCTCGACAGGGGATAGATGGAAACACCATATATTTT. Translating gives CASSSRQGIDGNTIYF. This chain connects TRBV5-1 to TRBJ1-3; TRBD1 matches 8 bases. The CDR3 length is 16 residues. V dropped 3 bases and J dropped 3; count of bases not matched to a gene: 8. CDR1 and CDR2 (germline): SGHRS, YFSETQ.